These 25 T cell receptor beta chains were sequenced from one sample in a study of blood T cell repertoires in COVID-19. The data were produced by immunoSEQ multiplex PCR, yet TCRdb's version contains in-frame clones alone and is incomplete. The data show 150,000 to 170,000 clones, about 86% seen once. Material for sequencing was PBMCs or T cells enriched from blood (not recorded which). Every receptor here comes from a middle-aged man who had recovered from COVID-19.

This chain's CDR3 is CASSSGRGWGDTQYF. CDR3 bases: TGTGCCAGCAGCTCAGGGCGGGGTTGGGGAGATACGCAGTATTTT. This chain joins TRBV7-2 and TRBJ2-3; TRBD2 is a possible D gene (6 bases). The CDR3 has 15 amino acids. CDR1 is SGHTA and CDR2 is FQGNSA in the germline V gene. The V gene lost 4 bases and the J gene lost 5 bases, with 16 bases spanning the gap.

The CDR3 here is CASSFGVPNTEAFF. The DNA for the CDR3 is TGTGCCAGCAGTTTCGGGGTACCGAACACTGAAGCTTTCTTT. This rearrangement joins TRBV27 to TRBJ1-1; D gene unclear. Germline V lookup: CDR1 MNHEY, CDR2 SMNVEV (reference sequence). With 3 bases removed from V and 1 base from J, the gap between germline ends came to 9 bases. CDR3 length: 14 residues.

This chain joins TRBV3-1 (or the pseudogene TRBV3-2) and TRBJ2-5; maybe TRBD1 (5 bases). This CDR3 has 15 amino acids. V lost 3 bases and J lost 0, with 11 bases in between. Germline V gene data show CDR1 as LGHDT and CDR2 as YNNKEL (reference sequence). The CDR3 DNA sequence: TGTGCCAGCAGCCAGAGGACACAGTACCAAGAGACCCAGTACTTC. Protein: CASSQRTQYQETQYF.

This clone was observed once. The genes are TRBV29-1 and TRBJ1-2; tentatively, D is TRBD1 (6 bases). Trimming pared 7 bases from V and 8 bases from J, leaving 14 bases between. The CDR3 has 11 residues. Germline values: CDR1 SQVTM, CDR2 ANQGSEA. CDR3 loop: CSAHSGEGYTF. The CDR3 nucleotides are TGCAGCGCCCATTCAGGGGAAGGCTACACCTTC.

The chain links TRBV14 to TRBJ1-1; 8 nucleotides agree with TRBD1. The germline gives CDR1 SGHDN, CDR2 FVKESK. V lost 0 bases, J lost 6 bases, and 12 bases stayed unmatched. This CDR3 is 17 amino acids long. CDR3 nucleotides: TGTGCCAGCAGCCAAGACCGGGACAGGTCGTTTGGCCCTGAAGCTTTCTTT. Its protein product is CASSQDRDRSFGPEAFF.

The V call is TRBV4-2, the J call TRBJ2-7, with D possibly matching TRBD2 (6 bases). The CDR3 sequence is 15 residues long. Germline-derived CDR1 and CDR2 are LGHNA and YNFKEQ. V was pared by 0 bases and J by 3 bases, with 12 bases between. As DNA, the CDR3 is TGTGCCAGCAGCCAAGAGGCGGGAAGGGTCTACGAGCAGTACTTC. Encoded protein: CASSQEAGRVYEQYF.

The chain carries TRBV19 and TRBJ2-2; the D gene is possibly TRBD1 (6 bases). The germline CDR1 and CDR2 sequences are LNHDA and SQIVND (reference sequence). The V and J ends lost 5 bases and 5 bases respectively, with 12 bases between them. The CDR3 runs 14 residues. CDR3 in DNA: TGTGCCAGTAGTGGGCCCAGGGGTACCGGGGAGCTGTTTTTT. Protein product: CASSGPRGTGELFF.

V is TRBV4-1 and J is TRBJ1-5, with D unclear. The CDR3 is made up of 16 amino acids. Trimming stripped 1 base from V and 0 bases from J, with 10 bases between. Per germline, CDR1 MGHRA and CDR2 YSYEKL. The CDR3 region is CASSQGPGYSNQPQHF. CDR3 sequence (DNA): TGCGCCAGCAGCCAAGGGCCAGGTTATAGCAATCAGCCCCAGCATTTT.

V usage is TRBV7-2 and J usage is TRBJ2-7, with D possibly being TRBD2 (6 bases). Trimming removed 1 base at V and 5 bases at J, with 12 bases between. Looked up from germline, CDR1 is SGHTA and CDR2 is FQGNSA. This CDR3 region has 14 residues. The CDR3 DNA follows: TGTGCCAGCAGCTTAGGACTAGAAAGCAACGAGCAGTACTTC. Translating it yields CASSLGLESNEQYF.

The rearrangement joins TRBV5-6 to TRBJ1-1; D might be TRBD1 (6 bases). Germline loops: CDR1 SGHDT, CDR2 YYEEEE. Trimming stripped 2 bases from V and 2 bases from J, with 10 bases between. The CDR3 is made up of 14 amino acids. The CDR3 protein is CASSFRTANTEAFF. CDR3 coding DNA: TGTGCCAGCAGCTTTCGGACAGCCAACACTGAAGCTTTCTTT.

The chain carries TRBV4-1 and TRBJ1-4; no clear D gene. The CDR3 loop spans 17 amino acids. Between the trimmed V and J ends, which lost 0 bases and 0 bases, there was a span of 11 bases. Germline CDR1 MGHRA, CDR2 YSYEKL. The CDR3 bases are TGCGCCAGCAGCCAAGATCCGAACACCGCAACTAATGAAAAACTGTTTTTT. Translating gives CASSQDPNTATNEKLFF.

Points on this clone: Other DNA variants within this sample encode the same CDR3. The J gene is TRBJ2-2, the V gene TRBV18, with TRBD1 matching over 8 bases. CDR1 KGHSH and CDR2 LQKENI come from the germline V gene. V was clipped by 3 bases and J by 1 base; unmatched bases: 1. The CDR3 contains 15 residues. CDR3 DNA: TGTGCCAGCTCACCGGGGACAGGGAACACCGGGGAGCTGTTTTTT. Amino acid sequence: CASSPGTGNTGELFF.

The chain is built from TRBV18 and TRBJ2-1; 8 nucleotides align to TRBD2. The junction had 4 bases not matched to a gene; V was cut back by 2 bases and J by 1 base. This CDR3 has 16 amino acids. The germline V gene encodes CDR1 KGHSH and CDR2 LQKENI. CDR3 protein: CASSPIPGGSYNEQFF. The CDR3 DNA is TGTGCCAGCTCACCAATTCCGGGGGGGTCCTACAATGAGCAGTTCTTC.

The gene calls are TRBV30 and TRBJ2-2, with 10 bases fitting TRBD1. CDR1 is GTSNPN, CDR2 SVGIG, per germline (reference sequence). The CDR3 runs to 14 residues. V trimming: 7 bases; J trimming: 8 bases; junction bases outside the gene matches: 10. The chain's CDR3 is CASRGQGSSGELFF. Written as DNA, the CDR3 is TGTGCCTCTAGGGGACAGGGGTCGTCTGGGGAGCTGTTTTTT.

This clone was counted once. The rearrangement links TRBV7-8 to TRBJ2-3; a possible D gene is TRBD1 (5 bases). CDR3 size: 19 residues. V lost 0 bases to trimming and J lost 0 bases, with 19 bases between them. Germline V CDR1 and CDR2: SGHVS, FQNEAQ. CDR3 nucleotide sequence: TGTGCCAGCAGCTTAGCTCTCTGGGGCGGTGCCGCTAGCACAGATACGCAGTATTTT. Protein sequence: CASSLALWGGAASTDTQYF.

The chain links TRBV10-3 to TRBJ2-7, with TRBD1 as a possible D gene (5 bases). The CDR3 has 12 amino acids. Per germline, CDR1 ENHRY and CDR2 SYGVKD. V lost 6 bases, J lost 2 bases, and 8 bases lay in between. The DNA of the CDR3 is TGTGCCATCAGCAGGGTTACCTACGAGCAGTACTTC. Its protein is CAISRVTYEQYF.

This clone occurred once. The chain has TRBV11-3 and TRBJ2-2; possible D gene TRBD1, 6 bases. Deletions cut 0 bases from V and 6 bases from J, with 14 bases between. The CDR3 spans 16 residues. From germline, CDR1 is SGHNT and CDR2 YENEEA. The CDR3 sequence: CASSLDDRFDAGELFF. In DNA, the CDR3 is TGTGCCAGCAGCTTAGACGACAGGTTTGATGCCGGGGAGCTGTTTTTT. The entire variable domain, with the rest obtained from reference TRBV11-3 and TRBJ2-2, is as follows: EAGVVQSPRYKIIEKKQPVAFWCNPISGHNTLYWYLQNLGQGPELLIRYENEEAVDDSQLPKDRFSAERLKGVDSTLKIQPAELGDSAVYLCASSLDDRFDAGELFFGEGSRLTVL.

The chain is built from TRBV11-2 and TRBJ1-6; 7 nucleotides match TRBD1. Germline-derived CDR1 and CDR2 are SGHAT and FQNNGV. The CDR3 is 13 amino acids. V lost 6 bases, J lost 14 bases, and 10 bases stayed unmatched. In DNA form, the CDR3 reads TGTGCCAGCAGTCGACGGTCGGACAGGACCCTCCACTTT. It encodes CASSRRSDRTLHF.

The chain recombines TRBV4-2 with TRBJ2-5, with a weak D call TRBD2 (7 bases). V dropped 0 bases and J dropped 7 bases, with 15 bases sitting between them. Germline V gene lookup returns CDR1 LGHNA and CDR2 YNFKEQ. CDR3 length equals 15 residues. CDR3 residues: CASSQDAGVGGTQYF. The CDR3 bases are TGTGCCAGCAGCCAAGATGCGGGAGTAGGGGGGACCCAGTACTTC.

The genes are TRBV11-2 and TRBJ2-3; 8 nucleotides line up with TRBD2. This CDR3 is built from 16 residues. V gave up 1 base and J gave up 1 base; unmatched junction bases: 4. Germline-derived CDR1 and CDR2 are SGHAT and FQNNGV. The CDR3 loop is CASSLVPAGGTDTQYF. The CDR3 coding sequence is TGTGCCAGCAGCTTAGTCCCAGCGGGGGGCACAGATACGCAGTATTTT.

This clone showed up just a few times. This sequence joins TRBV3-1 (or the pseudogene TRBV3-2) and TRBJ1-5, with D hard to call. Germline CDR1 and CDR2: LGHDT and YNNKEL (reference sequence). The CDR3 covers 15 residues. V was pared by 0 bases and J by 2 bases, with 8 bases between. CDR3 sequence reads: CASSQDAGRNQPQHF. The CDR3 region has the DNA TGTGCCAGCAGCCAAGATGCGGGCCGCAATCAGCCCCAGCATTTT.

This clone has just a few counts. The V and J genes are TRBV4-1 and TRBJ2-7; a possible D gene is TRBD2 (6 bases). Germline V gene data show CDR1 as MGHRA and CDR2 as YSYEKL. The CDR3 runs to 14 residues. V was shortened by 2 bases and J by 6 bases, with 14 bases between the two germline ends. The CDR3 DNA reads as TGCGCCAGCAGCCAACCTTTGGGGCGGGGCGAGCAGTACTTC. Protein sequence: CASSQPLGRGEQYF.

The chain joins TRBV27 to TRBJ1-2, with 7 positions matching TRBD1. The CDR3 is 15 amino acids. V gave up 6 bases and J gave up 5 bases; unmatched junction bases: 12. Germline CDR1 and CDR2: MNHEY and SMNVEV (reference sequence). The CDR3 reads CASSPRQGIGYGYTF. In nucleotides, the CDR3 is TGTGCCAGCAGCCCACGACAGGGAATTGGGTATGGCTACACCTTC.

The rearrangement joins TRBV7-2 to TRBJ1-2; D unclear. Trimming shortened V by 3 bases and J by 11 bases, and 22 bases separated the two germline ends. Germline CDR1 SGHTA, CDR2 FQGNSA. The CDR3 runs to 15 residues. CDR3 region: CASSFGGRGVSLYTF. CDR3 sequence (DNA): TGTGCCAGCAGCTTTGGTGGGCGGGGAGTTTCCTTGTACACCTTC.

V gene TRBV12-3 or TRBV12-4 combines with J gene TRBJ2-1, with D maybe TRBD1 (5 bases). V lost 3 bases to trimming and J lost 8 bases, with 11 bases between them. The CDR3 covers 13 residues. In DNA form, the CDR3 reads TGTGCCAGCAGTTTTATAGGGGTCGATGAGCAGTTCTTC. This codes for CASSFIGVDEQFF.